These 4 T cell receptor beta chains were all obtained from the same sample, sequenced in a study of T cell responses to AZD1222 COVID-19 vaccine. The assay was immunoSEQ multiplex PCR, and TCRdb's table has in-frame clones only and misses some. The sample lists 150,000 to 190,000 clones, 90% occurring once. Sequenced here: peripheral blood, sampled on day 0 of AZD1222 vaccination. The receptors were sampled from an adult in good health.

The genes are TRBV19 and TRBJ2-3; 8 bases line up with TRBD1. CDR1 is LNHDA and CDR2 is SQIVND in the germline V gene (reference sequence). The length of the CDR3 is 17 residues. The trim removed 3 bases at V and 2 bases at J, leaving 10 bases unmatched. The CDR3, as DNA: TGTGCCAGTAGTATCGGCTACCGGGACAGGCCCACAGATACGCAGTATTTT. It is translated as CASSIGYRDRPTDTQYF.

V is TRBV7-9 and J is TRBJ1-2, with D perhaps TRBD1 (5 bases). Germline CDR1 and CDR2: SEHNR and FQNEAQ (reference sequence). The V and J ends lost 6 bases and 4 bases respectively, with 12 bases between them. This CDR3 has 13 amino acids. CDR3 nucleotide sequence: TGTGCCAGCAGTCGGGACTCCCGCTATGGCTACACCTTC. It specifies CASSRDSRYGYTF.

The V gene is TRBV7-2, the J gene TRBJ2-3; D call uncertain. Germline lookup yields CDR1 SGHTA and CDR2 FQGNSA. The CDR3 spans 14 residues. Trimming removed 4 bases from V and 6 bases from J, with 14 bases in between. This chain's CDR3 is CASSSTYSLDTQYF. As DNA, the CDR3 is TGTGCCAGCAGCTCGACATATAGCTTGGATACGCAGTATTTT.

V and J are TRBV19 and TRBJ1-5, with TRBD1 matching 12 bases. The trim removed 9 bases at V and 1 base at J, leaving 7 bases unmatched. The CDR3 totals 16 residues. The germline V gene encodes CDR1 LNHDA and CDR2 SQIVND (reference sequence). CDR3 protein: CASGGQGARSNQPQHF. CDR3 in DNA: TGTGCCAGCGGGGGACAGGGGGCGCGGAGCAATCAGCCCCAGCATTTT.